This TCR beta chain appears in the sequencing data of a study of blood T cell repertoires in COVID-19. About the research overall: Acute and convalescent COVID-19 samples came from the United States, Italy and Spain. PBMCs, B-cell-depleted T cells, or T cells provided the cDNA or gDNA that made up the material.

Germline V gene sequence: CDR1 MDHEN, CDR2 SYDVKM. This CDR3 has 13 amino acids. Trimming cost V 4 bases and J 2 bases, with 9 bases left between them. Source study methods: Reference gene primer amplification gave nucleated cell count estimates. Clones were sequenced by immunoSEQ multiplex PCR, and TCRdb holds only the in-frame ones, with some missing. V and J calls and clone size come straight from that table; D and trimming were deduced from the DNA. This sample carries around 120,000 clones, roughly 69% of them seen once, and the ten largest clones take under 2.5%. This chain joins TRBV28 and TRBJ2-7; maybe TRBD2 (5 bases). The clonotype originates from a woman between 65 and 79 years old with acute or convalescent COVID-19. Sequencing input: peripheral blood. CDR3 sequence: CASSSGWAYEQYF. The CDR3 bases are TGTGCCAGCAGTTCGGGATGGGCCTACGAGCAGTACTTC.